These T cell receptor beta chains were read from a single sample in a study of blood T cell repertoires in COVID-19. Only in-frame clones appear in the TCRdb table, and some are missing; sequencing was by immunoSEQ multiplex PCR. Among under 250,000 clones listed, about four fifths were seen once. The sequenced sample was peripheral blood. The receptors here all came from an elderly woman with acute or convalescent COVID-19. Both conserved end residues are part of each CDR3. Each record gives: clone size, V gene, D gene, J gene, CDR3 length, CDR3 protein, CDR3 DNA. A D gene is named only where the DNA matches it firmly. Clone size, where shown, is once, few, many, or a class for clones that have expanded.

NA	TRBV28	NA	TRBJ1-6	15	CASSLAGARNSPLHF	TGTGCCAGCAGTTTGGCAGGGGCCCGTAATTCACCCCTCCACTTT
NA	TRBV4-1	NA	TRBJ1-5	16	CASSQEWLESNQPQHF	TGCGCCAGCAGCCAAGAGTGGCTGGAGAGCAATCAGCCCCAGCATTTT
NA	TRBV28	NA	TRBJ1-1	14	CASSLIRETTEAFF	TGTGCCAGCAGTTTAATAAGGGAGACCACTGAAGCTTTCTTT
NA	TRBV13	TRBD1	TRBJ1-1	15	CASSRLTGVNTEAFF	TGTGCCAGCAGCCGTCTAACAGGGGTCAACACTGAAGCTTTCTTT
NA	TRBV9	NA	TRBJ1-2	15	CASSPGDGANYGYTF	TGTGCCAGCAGCCCAGGGGACGGGGCTAACTATGGCTACACCTTC
NA	TRBV28	NA	TRBJ1-4	14	CASSRVATNEKLFF	TGTGCCAGCAGCAGGGTTGCAACTAATGAAAAACTGTTTTTT
NA	TRBV7-2	NA	TRBJ1-2	13	CASSLISTYGYTF	TGTGCCAGCAGCTTAATCTCTACCTATGGCTACACCTTC
NA	TRBV11-2	NA	TRBJ1-6	15	CASSYITGQDSPLHF	TGTGCCAGCAGTTATATTACAGGGCAAGATTCACCCCTCCACTTT
NA	TRBV28	NA	TRBJ1-1	11	CASSTFRGAFF	TGTGCCAGCAGTACATTCAGGGGAGCTTTCTTT
NA	TRBV15	TRBD1	TRBJ1-5	17	CATSRPGTDEGNQPQHF	TGTGCCACCAGCAGACCCGGGACAGATGAGGGCAATCAGCCCCAGCATTTT
once	TRBV6-1	NA	TRBJ2-3	17	CASSDLRGGGGTDTQYF	TGTGCCAGCAGTGATCTCCGGGGAGGAGGTGGCACAGATACGCAGTATTTT
NA	TRBV7-6	TRBD1	TRBJ2-7	15	CASSERQGLAYEQYF	TGTGCCAGCAGCGAGAGACAGGGGCTTGCCTACGAGCAGTACTTC
NA	TRBV7-9	NA	TRBJ1-1	12	CASGEGGTEAFF	TGTGCCAGCGGCGAAGGGGGCACTGAAGCTTTCTTT
once	TRBV27	NA	TRBJ2-1	12	CASSLLVGEQFF	TGTGCCAGCAGTCTACTAGTGGGCGAGCAGTTCTTC
NA	TRBV19	TRBD1	TRBJ1-5	16	CASSIDGSGGQTTQHF	TGTGCCAGTAGTATAGATGGGTCAGGGGGCCAAACGACCCAGCATTTT
NA	TRBV12-5	NA	TRBJ1-2	13	CASGLTGSSNYTF	TGTGCTAGTGGTTTGACGGGGTCTTCGAACTACACCTTC
NA	TRBV3-1/TRBV3-2	NA	TRBJ2-3	14	CASSQTVGSDTQYF	TGTGCCAGCAGCCAGACAGTGGGATCAGATACGCAGTATTTT
NA	TRBV5-5	NA	TRBJ1-5	15	CASSFSTEFNQPQHF	TGTGCCAGCAGCTTTAGTACGGAGTTCAATCAGCCCCAGCATTTT
NA	TRBV11-2	TRBD1	TRBJ1-1	13	CASSPGTGYEAFF	TGTGCCAGCAGCCCCGGGACAGGGTATGAAGCTTTCTTT
NA	TRBV7-2	TRBD1	TRBJ1-5	15	CASRLGQGDNQPQHF	TGTGCCAGCAGACTAGGACAGGGGGATAATCAGCCCCAGCATTTT
once	TRBV5-1	TRBD2	TRBJ2-5	16	CASRPYTSGGRETQYF	TGCGCCAGCAGGCCCTACACTAGCGGGGGGCGGGAGACCCAGTACTTC
NA	TRBV9	NA	TRBJ2-7	13	CASSVDSYYEQYF	TGTGCCAGCAGCGTAGACAGCTACTACGAGCAGTACTTC
NA	TRBV5-6	NA	TRBJ1-1	15	CASSAMGLGVTEAFF	TGTGCCAGCAGCGCCATGGGGCTTGGTGTCACTGAAGCTTTCTTT
NA	TRBV7-2	TRBD1	TRBJ1-5	14	CASSLRTGSQPQHF	TGTGCCAGCAGCTTAAGGACAGGGAGTCAGCCCCAGCATTTT
NA	TRBV28	NA	TRBJ2-7	16	CASPPRDRTPSYEQYF	TGTGCCAGCCCCCCTCGCGACAGGACGCCCTCCTACGAGCAGTACTTC
NA	TRBV5-6	NA	TRBJ2-4	14	CASSPAGSKNIQYF	TGTGCCAGCAGCCCCGCAGGGTCCAAAAACATTCAGTACTTC
NA	TRBV18	TRBD1	TRBJ2-7	16	CASSERNPGQGSEQYF	TGTGCCAGCTCGGAACGGAATCCGGGACAGGGTTCCGAGCAGTACTTC
NA	TRBV3-1/TRBV3-2	NA	TRBJ1-2	14	CASSPAPRSYGYTF	TGTGCCAGCAGCCCCGCCCCGCGTAGCTATGGCTACACCTTC
once	TRBV6-1	TRBD1	TRBJ1-5	16	CASSEGLDRGLQPQHF	TGTGCCAGCAGTGAAGGTCTTGACAGGGGGCTTCAGCCCCAGCATTTT
few	TRBV30	NA	TRBJ1-2	13	CAWSEQGSYGYTF	TGTGCCTGGAGTGAACAGGGTAGCTATGGCTACACCTTC
NA	TRBV20-1	TRBD2	TRBJ2-7	15	CSASALAGGHYEQYF	TGCAGTGCTAGTGCACTAGCGGGGGGACACTACGAGCAGTACTTC